The T cell receptor beta chain described here comes from a study of blood T cell repertoires in COVID-19. This clone was seen a few times. The CDR3 totals 13 residues. CDR1 and CDR2 (germline): SNHLY, FYNNEI. V lost 4 bases, J lost 5 bases, and 12 bases lay in between. In the original workflow: For nucleated cells, counts were estimated from reference gene primer amplification. The repertoire was sequenced with immunoSEQ multiplex PCR; TCRdb's copy has only in-frame clones and lacks some. Clone size and the V and J calls come from that table; the DNA yielded D and trimming. Of approximately 120,000 clones listed, around nine tenths are singletons.

The TCR sequence derives from a man aged 50-60 years with acute or convalescent COVID-19. Sample: peripheral blood. The chain has TRBV2 and TRBJ2-7; tentative D call: TRBD1 (6 bases). CDR3 protein: CASSGYRENEQYF. For the CDR3, the DNA is TGTGCCAGCAGTGGGTACAGGGAAAACGAGCAGTACTTC.